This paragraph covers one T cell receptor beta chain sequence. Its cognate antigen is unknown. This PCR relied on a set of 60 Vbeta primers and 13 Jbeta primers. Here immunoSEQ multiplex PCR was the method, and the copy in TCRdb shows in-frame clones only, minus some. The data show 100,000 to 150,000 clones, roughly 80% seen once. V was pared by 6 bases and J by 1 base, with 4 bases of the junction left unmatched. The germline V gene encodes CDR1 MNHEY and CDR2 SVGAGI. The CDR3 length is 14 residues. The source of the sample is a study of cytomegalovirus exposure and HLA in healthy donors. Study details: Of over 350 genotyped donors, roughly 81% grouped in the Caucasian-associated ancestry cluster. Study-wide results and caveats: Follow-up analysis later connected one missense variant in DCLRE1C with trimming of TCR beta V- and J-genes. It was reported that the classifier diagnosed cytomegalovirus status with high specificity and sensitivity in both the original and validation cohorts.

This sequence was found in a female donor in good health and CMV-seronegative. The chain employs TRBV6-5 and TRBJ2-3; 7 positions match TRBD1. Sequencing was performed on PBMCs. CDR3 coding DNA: TGTGCCAGCAGCAGGGGGACAGGCACAGATACGCAGTATTTT. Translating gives CASSRGTGTDTQYF.